Listed here are 28 T cell receptor beta chains from one sample, sequenced in a study of post-analysis software for immune sequencing data. Study-level results: TRBV5-6, TRBV5-1 and TRBV20-1 belonged to a set of roughly 5 TRBV segments that were more frequent in patients than controls.

Their target antigens are unknown. TCR beta cDNA libraries had unique molecular identifiers. TCRdb reprocessed the PCR reads via MiXCR and lists one record per CDR3 protein. Among over 700,000 distinct CDR3 sequences listed, 25% to 30% were seen once. Sequenced input: blood. Every receptor here comes from a girl aged 5 to 17 with multiple sclerosis.

The chain couples TRBV20-1 to TRBJ2-7; D tentatively fits TRBD1 or TRBD2 (5 bases each). The germline gives CDR1 DFQATT, CDR2 SNEGSKA (reference sequence). V lost 3 bases to trimming and J lost 2 bases, with 20 bases between them. The CDR3 contains 16 residues. The CDR3 is CSASPNRQGVTYEQYF. DNA of the CDR3: TGCAGTGCTAGTCCAAACCGGCAGGGAGTGACCTACGAGCAGTACTTC.

This rearrangement joins TRBV5-1 to TRBJ1-1; no clear D gene. CDR3 length equals 13 residues. V shed 0 bases and J shed 7 bases, with 10 bases lying between them. Per germline, CDR1 SGHRS and CDR2 YFSETQ. The CDR3 nucleotides read TGCGCCAGCAGCTTGGCCCCTAGGCTTGAAGCTTTCTTT. It encodes CASSLAPRLEAFF. The whole variable domain, filled in from reference TRBV5-1 and TRBJ1-1, reads KAGVTQTPRYLIKTRGQQVTLSCSPISGHRSVSWYQQTPGQGLQFLFEYFSETQRNKGNFPGRFSGRQFSNSRSEMNVSTLELGDSALYLCASSLAPRLEAFFGQGTRLTVV.

This clonotype was seen ten or more times. This chain connects TRBV9 to TRBJ2-7; D gene uncertain. Trimming stripped 4 bases from V and 0 bases from J, with 17 bases between. This CDR3 contains 16 residues. Germline V lookup: CDR1 SGDLS, CDR2 YYNGEE. This CDR3 is CASSPDPHPSSYEQYF. The CDR3 region has the DNA TGTGCCAGCAGCCCCGATCCCCACCCGAGCTCCTACGAGCAGTACTTC.

This rearrangement joins TRBV7-2 to TRBJ2-7; D is unresolved. The CDR3 runs to 14 residues. Looked up from germline, CDR1 is SGHTA and CDR2 is FQGNSA. Between the trimmed V and J ends, which lost 5 bases and 5 bases, there was a span of 16 bases. CDR3 in amino acids: CASSPDLNDDEQYF. CDR3 nucleotide sequence: TGTGCCAGCAGCCCAGATCTTAATGATGACGAGCAGTACTTC.

The chain is built from TRBV7-9 and TRBJ2-7; TRBD2 agrees at 14 bases. The CDR3 covers 17 residues. Per germline, CDR1 SEHNR and CDR2 FQNEAQ (reference sequence). The J segment lost 6 bases and the V segment lost 5 bases, leaving 12 bases of the junction unmatched. The CDR3 nucleotides are TGTGCCAGCAGCCGGACTAGCGGGAGGACCGATTTTATCGAGCAGTACTTC. This gives the protein CASSRTSGRTDFIEQYF.

This chain links TRBV5-4 with TRBJ2-3, with a possible D match to TRBD1 (6 bases). V lost 4 bases and J lost 4, with 13 bases in between. Germline-derived CDR1 and CDR2 are SGHNT and YYREEE (reference sequence). CDR3 size: 14 residues. The CDR3 sequence is CASSDPRGSDTQYF. CDR3 DNA sequence: TGTGCCAGCAGCGACCCCAGGGGCTCAGATACGCAGTATTTT.

V gene TRBV19 combines with J gene TRBJ2-7, with unresolved D. Trimming removed 3 bases at V and 0 bases at J, with 12 bases between. Germline CDR1 and CDR2: LNHDA and SQIVND (reference sequence). This CDR3 contains 15 residues. The CDR3 sequence is CASSIGPQSSYEQYF. The CDR3 nucleotides read TGTGCCAGTAGTATTGGGCCGCAGAGCTCCTACGAGCAGTACTTC.

V is TRBV20-1 and J is TRBJ2-1; 8 bases map to TRBD2. CDR3 length: 15 amino acids. Germline loops: CDR1 DFQATT, CDR2 SNEGSKA (reference sequence). The J segment lost 7 bases and the V segment lost 0 bases, leaving 8 bases of the junction unmatched. The CDR3 DNA is TGCAGTGCTAGAGATCTAGGACTAGCTGTGAATGAGCAGTTCTTC. Translation gives CSARDLGLAVNEQFF.

The chain is built from TRBV20-1 and TRBJ2-5; no reliable D call. Germline CDR1 and CDR2: DFQATT and SNEGSKA (reference sequence). V was pared by 7 bases and J by 4 bases, with 13 bases between. The CDR3 length is 12 residues. CDR3 sequence: CSVPPRSETQYF. The DNA of the CDR3 is TGCAGTGTCCCGCCGAGATCAGAGACCCAGTACTTC.

CDR3 coding DNA: TGTGCCAGCAGCTTAACGGGACAGGCTAATGGCTACACCTTC. This translates into CASSLTGQANGYTF. The rearrangement joins TRBV7-2 to TRBJ1-2; 8 bases are shared with TRBD1. The length of the CDR3 is 14 residues. J lost 6 bases, V lost 2 bases, and 5 bases had no gene match. Germline values: CDR1 SGHTA, CDR2 FQGNSA. The full variable domain, with the rest looked up from reference TRBV7-2 and TRBJ1-2, is GAGVSQSPSNKVTEKGKDVELRCDPISGHTALYWYRQSLGQGLEFLIYFQGNSAPDKSGLPSDRFSAERTGGSVSTLTIQRTQQEDSAVYLCASSLTGQANGYTFGSGTRLTVV.

This clonotype occurred many times. The gene calls are TRBV29-1 and TRBJ2-7; D is unclear. The CDR3 is made up of 13 amino acids. V was clipped by 4 bases and J by 0 bases, with 10 bases between them. CDR1 is SQVTM and CDR2 is ANQGSEA in the germline V gene. The CDR3 spells CSVVSESSYEQYF. For the CDR3, the DNA is TGCAGCGTTGTTTCGGAAAGCTCCTACGAGCAGTACTTC.

This clonotype showed up just a few times. V usage is TRBV28 and J usage is TRBJ2-7; D unclear. This CDR3 spans 14 amino acids. In germline, CDR1 is MDHEN, CDR2 SYDVKM. V gave up 2 bases and J gave up 2 bases, with 10 bases separating them. The CDR3 DNA is TGTGCCAGCAGTTTAACCAGGCTCACCTACGAGCAGTACTTC. Protein: CASSLTRLTYEQYF.

This clonotype was counted a few times. The V gene is TRBV6-4, the J gene TRBJ1-1; tentative D call: TRBD1 (5 bases). The CDR3 spans 15 residues. Trimming stripped 1 base from V and 4 bases from J, with 13 bases between. Germline CDR1 MRHNA, CDR2 SNTAGT. The CDR3 is CASSDLGVGATEAFF. DNA of the CDR3: TGTGCCAGCAGTGACTTGGGGGTCGGGGCCACTGAAGCTTTCTTT.

This clonotype has a handful of counts. The J gene is TRBJ2-3, the V gene TRBV4-1, with 9 nucleotides matching TRBD2. Germline CDR1 and CDR2: MGHRA and YSYEKL. V lost 2 bases to trimming and J lost 4 bases; unmatched junction nucleotides: 4. The CDR3 sequence is 15 residues long. CDR3 loop: CASSQRRGGADTQYF. CDR3 coding DNA: TGCGCCAGCAGCCAACGGCGGGGGGGTGCAGATACGCAGTATTTT.

The rearrangement joins TRBV20-1 to TRBJ2-5; TRBD2 aligns across 9 bases. The J call could be wrong; TRBJ2-7 is a better fit for the DNA end. The CDR3 is made up of 15 amino acids. Germline V gene data show CDR1 as DFQATT and CDR2 as SNEGSKA (reference sequence). CDR3 sequence (DNA): TGCAGTGCTAGAGCCTCGACTAGCGGACGGGGCGAGCAGTACTTC. Protein: CSARASTSGRGEQYF.

The gene calls are TRBV5-1 and TRBJ1-4; D uncertain. V shed 8 bases and J shed 5 bases, with 7 bases lying between them. Germline values: CDR1 SGHRS, CDR2 YFSETQ. This CDR3 is built from 11 residues. CDR3 DNA sequence: TGCGCCAGACCACGAAATGAAAAACTGTTTTTT. Amino acids: CARPRNEKLFF.

This clonotype was recorded a few times. The chain recombines TRBV7-9 with TRBJ2-3; D remains unclear. The germline V gene encodes CDR1 SEHNR and CDR2 FQNEAQ (reference sequence). The ends were cut back, 4 bases at V and 5 bases at J, with 7 bases in the middle. The CDR3 is 12 amino acids. Written as DNA, the CDR3 is TGTGCCAGCAGCTCCACCTTAGATACGCAGTATTTT. Translating it yields CASSSTLDTQYF.

The V and J genes are TRBV7-8 and TRBJ2-3; no clear D. Trimming took off 1 base at V and 10 bases at J, with 3 bases between the two ends. CDR1 is SGHVS and CDR2 is FQNEAQ in the germline V gene. This CDR3 comprises 10 residues. The CDR3 loop reads CASSLEAQYF. Here the CDR3 DNA reads TGTGCCAGCAGCTTAGAAGCGCAGTATTTT.

This chain uses TRBV4-1 with TRBJ1-1, with TRBD1 as a possible D gene (5 bases). CDR3 length equals 14 residues. The V end was cut by 0 bases, the J end by 8 bases, with 13 bases between. Per germline, CDR1 MGHRA and CDR2 YSYEKL. The CDR3 coding sequence is TGCGCCAGCAGCCAAGATCGGGGACCCCTGGAAGCTTTCTTT. The encoded protein is CASSQDRGPLEAFF.

This clonotype was seen only a few times. The germline gene is not matched at one end of the junction; a read error may be the cause. This chain connects TRBV7-9 to TRBJ2-7, with 8 positions matching TRBD2. The CDR3 sequence is 13 residues long. The germline V gene encodes CDR1 SEHNR and CDR2 FQNEAQ (reference sequence). CDR3 residues: CASRLGDTGGEYF. DNA of the CDR3: TGTGCCAGCAGGTTAGGGGACACCGGGGGGGAGTACTTC.

J is TRBJ1-6 and V is TRBV6-6, with D possibly being TRBD1 (6 bases). The CDR3 has 17 amino acids. CDR1 MNHNY and CDR2 SVGAGI come from the germline V gene (reference sequence). Trimming removed 10 bases from V and 2 bases from J, with 21 bases in between. CDR3 coding DNA: TGTGCCACATTCGGGGGGGGCCTTGATACCTATAATTCACCCCTCCACTTT. Translated: CATFGGGLDTYNSPLHF.

The chain carries TRBV20-1 and TRBJ1-6; the match to TRBD1 covers 8 bases. This CDR3 is built from 14 residues. Germline loops: CDR1 DFQATT, CDR2 SNEGSKA (reference sequence). J was trimmed by 7 bases and V by 3 bases; bases with no gene match: 5. The CDR3 region has the DNA TGCAGTGCTAGCAGGGGGCAGGAGAATTCACCCCTCCACTTT. Protein: CSASRGQENSPLHF.

The chain recombines TRBV7-9 with TRBJ2-4, with D possibly being TRBD1 or TRBD2 (5 bases each). V lost 4 bases and J 13 bases, leaving 17 bases between the germline ends. CDR3 length equals 13 residues. Germline V gene sequence: CDR1 SEHNR, CDR2 FQNEAQ (reference sequence). The chain's CDR3 is CASSSPGPLEQYF. The CDR3, as DNA: TGTGCCAGCAGCTCACCGGGACCCCTGGAGCAGTACTTC.

This clonotype was detected a few times. This sequence joins TRBV6-4 and TRBJ2-3; perhaps D is TRBD1 or TRBD2 (5 bases each). The germline V gene encodes CDR1 MRHNA and CDR2 SNTAGT. The CDR3 has 16 residues. Trimming removed 4 bases at V and 5 bases at J, with 19 bases between. The CDR3 region is CASSAGTGDRGDTQYF. Here the CDR3 DNA reads TGTGCCAGCAGTGCCGGGACGGGTGATCGGGGAGATACGCAGTATTTT.

The chain has TRBV6-1 and TRBJ1-5; 7 bases match TRBD1. The ends lost 5 bases at V and 2 bases at J; junction bases unmatched: 6. The CDR3 is 15 residues long. Per germline, CDR1 MNHNS and CDR2 SASEGT. The CDR3 sequence: CASSIRGQGNQPQHF. The DNA of the CDR3 is TGTGCCAGCAGTATAAGGGGGCAGGGCAATCAGCCCCAGCATTTT.

In this sample, this clonotype turned up a few times. V and J are TRBV27 and TRBJ2-1; TRBD1 matches 9 bases. The germline V gene encodes CDR1 MNHEY and CDR2 SMNVEV (reference sequence). J was trimmed by 7 bases and V by 5 bases; bases with no gene match: 12. The CDR3 spans 16 residues. CDR3 DNA sequence: TGTGCCAGCAGTCGGGGGTACCCCGGGACAGGGAATGAGCAGTTCTTC. Its protein product is CASSRGYPGTGNEQFF.

The V call is TRBV28, the J call TRBJ1-1; no clear D gene. V gave up 7 bases and J gave up 1 base, with 13 bases separating them. Looked up from germline, CDR1 is MDHEN and CDR2 is SYDVKM. The CDR3 spans 14 residues. The CDR3 here is CASIDRRRNTEAFF. The CDR3 DNA reads TGTGCCAGCATCGATCGGCGGAGGAACACTGAAGCTTTCTTT.

The chain combines TRBV10-3 with TRBJ2-5; D is perhaps TRBD1 (6 bases). Looked up from germline, CDR1 is ENHRY and CDR2 is SYGVKD. V dropped 3 bases and J dropped 5 bases, with 13 bases sitting between them. This CDR3 contains 14 residues. The CDR3, as DNA: TGTGCCATCAGTGAAGCAGGGGCAGAGGAGACCCAGTACTTC. It translates to CAISEAGAEETQYF.